This is a list of T cell receptor beta chains from one sample in a study of tumor-infiltrating lymphocytes in oesophageal squamous cell carcinoma. TCRdb used MiXCR to reprocess the PCR reads, holding one entry per CDR3 protein. Here the sample spans about 17,000 distinct CDR3 sequences, 47% being singletons. Sequencing input: normal esophageal tissue next to the tumor. The origin of the receptors is a female donor with esophageal squamous cell carcinoma. Each CDR3 is given with its conserved first and last residue. Each record gives: D gene, J gene, clone size, V gene, CDR3 DNA, CDR3 protein. The D gene is left open where the match is weak. Not every row has a clone size; where given, it reads once, few, many or a size class.

>.|TRBJ2-1|.|TRBV7-2
TGTGCCAGCAGCTTAGCTGGAGGGGCCTCCTACAATGAGCAGTTCTTC
CASSLAGGASYNEQFF
>TRBD1|TRBJ2-1|once|TRBV6-1
TGTGCCAGCAGAGTTACGGGGACAGGGAGGTTCAATGAGCAGTTCTTC
CASRVTGTGRFNEQFF
>TRBD2|TRBJ2-1|few|TRBV20-1
TGCAGTGCCGCCCTTCCGGCTAGCGGGATGAATGAGCAGTTCTTC
CSAALPASGMNEQFF
>.|TRBJ1-1|once|TRBV10-3
TGTGCCATCAGTGACAGTATGAACACTGAAGCTTTCTTT
CAISDSMNTEAFF
>TRBD2|TRBJ2-2|few|TRBV12-3/TRBV12-4
TGTGCCAGCAGTTTAGCGCTAGTAGCGGGAGGGATAACCGGGGAGCTGTTTTTT
CASSLALVAGGITGELFF
>.|TRBJ1-1|.|TRBV6-6
TGTGCCAGCAGCCACAGGGAAAACACTGAAGCTTTCTTT
CASSHRENTEAFF
>.|TRBJ2-7|many|TRBV5-1
TGCGCCAGCAGCTTGGACGGACTTGGAGTCTACGAGCAGTACTTC
CASSLDGLGVYEQYF
>.|TRBJ2-3|once|TRBV28
TGTGCCAGCAGCAGGGGGGGCCGGTCGGATACGCAGTATTTT
CASSRGGRSDTQYF
>TRBD2|TRBJ2-3|few|TRBV5-1
TGCGCCAGCAGCCATTCCCGGACTAGCGGGGGCACAGATACGCAGTATTTT
CASSHSRTSGGTDTQYF
>TRBD1|TRBJ2-7|many|TRBV10-2
TGCGCCAGCAATGGACAGGAAAAGGCGGAGCAGTACTTC
CASNGQEKAEQYF
>TRBD1|TRBJ2-1|.|TRBV24-1
TGTGCCACCAGTTCGTCAGGACAGGGCAACACTGAAGCTTTCTTC
CATSSSGQGNTEAFF
>TRBD2|TRBJ2-7|.|TRBV12-3/TRBV12-4
TGTGCCAGCAGTAAACCGGGAGGGAGAGACGAGCAGTACTTC
CASSKPGGRDEQYF
>TRBD2|TRBJ2-1|few|TRBV7-8
TGTGCCAGCAGCTTTACTAGCGGGAGATACAATGAGCAGTTCTTC
CASSFTSGRYNEQFF
>.|TRBJ1-5|.|TRBV7-3
TGTGCCAGCAGCGTGCAGGGTGATCAGCCCCAGCATTTT
CASSVQGDQPQHF
>TRBD1|TRBJ2-7|medium-sized|TRBV7-2
TGTGCCAGCAGCCTACGACAGGGAACGGGCGAGCAGTACTTC
CASSLRQGTGEQYF
>.|TRBJ2-1|.|TRBV7-2
TGTGCCAGCAGCTTCCCGGGACGAGCTGGCGGTGAGCAGTTCTTC
CASSFPGRAGGEQFF
>.|TRBJ2-7|.|TRBV7-4
TGTGCCAGCAGCCCAGGGGTGGGGGCGGGAGCAAAATACGAGCAGTACTTC
CASSPGVGAGAKYEQYF
>TRBD2|TRBJ2-7|many|TRBV6-6
TGTGCCAGCAGTTACACCCATGGACTAGCGGGCTCCTACGAGCAGTACTTC
CASSYTHGLAGSYEQYF
>TRBD2|TRBJ2-3|.|TRBV11-2
TGTGCCAGCAGCTTCCGTGGCGGGAGGGGGAACGCAGATACGCAGTATTTT
CASSFRGGRGNADTQYF
>.|TRBJ1-6|many|TRBV7-8
TGTGCCAGCAGCTTAGACAATTCACCCCTCCACTTT
CASSLDNSPLHF
>TRBD2|TRBJ2-5|many|TRBV6-1
TGTGCCAGCAGTGAACTAGCGGGGGGGCCAGAGACCCAGTACTTC
CASSELAGGPETQYF
>TRBD1|TRBJ2-1|many|TRBV11-2
TGTGCCAGCAGCCGCCCGGGACAGGGTTACAATGAGCAGTTCTTC
CASSRPGQGYNEQFF
>.|TRBJ2-3|few|TRBV7-2
TGTGCCAGCAGCGCTCTACAGGGTGTGAGCACAGATACGCAGTATTTT
CASSALQGVSTDTQYF
>.|TRBJ1-4|.|TRBV5-5
TGTGCCAGCAGGCGGACCGTAAATAATGAAAAACTGTTTTTT
CASRRTVNNEKLFF
>TRBD2|TRBJ2-5|few|TRBV28
TGTGCCAGCAGTTTAGGACTAGCGGACCAAGAGACCCAGTACTTC
CASSLGLADQETQYF
>TRBD1|TRBJ2-7|.|TRBV11-2
TGTGCCAGCAGCTTGGGACAGTCCTACGAGCAGTACTTC
CASSLGQSYEQYF
>TRBD1|TRBJ1-1|many|TRBV5-4
TGTGCCAGCAGCTCACAGGGGGCGGGAGAGACTGAAGCTTTCTTT
CASSSQGAGETEAFF
>TRBD2|TRBJ2-1|few|TRBV7-2
TGTGCCAGCAGCCCCTCGACGGGAGGGGCCCATGAGCAGTTCTTC
CASSPSTGGAHEQFF
>.|TRBJ2-3|.|TRBV11-2
TGTGCCAGCAGCATACAGGGCCTTGGGGCAGATACGCAGTATTTT
CASSIQGLGADTQYF
>.|TRBJ2-1|.|TRBV7-6
TGTGCCAGCAGCAAAAGTGGGCGGTTTCTCTACAATGAGCAGTTCTTC
CASSKSGRFLYNEQFF
>.|TRBJ2-1|.|TRBV7-6
TGTGCCAGCAGCTTAGAGAGGGCTACGATGTACAATGAGCAGTTCTTC
CASSLERATMYNEQFF
>.|TRBJ1-3|.|TRBV6-1
TGTGCCAGCAATTTACAGGGCGGAGATGGAAACACCATATATTTT
CASNLQGGDGNTIYF
>.|TRBJ1-1|.|TRBV28
TGTGCCAGCAGCGTCAAACAGGGATTAGGGAACACTGAAGCTTTCTTT
CASSVKQGLGNTEAFF
>.|TRBJ2-7|few|TRBV7-2
TGTGCCAGCAGCTCGGACAGCGACACCTACGAGCAGTACTTC
CASSSDSDTYEQYF
>.|TRBJ2-1|few|TRBV7-9
TGTGCCAGCAGCCCAGCGGGCGGGTTAAACAATGAGCAGTTCTTC
CASSPAGGLNNEQFF
>.|TRBJ2-7|.|TRBV28
TGTGCCAGCAGTTTACGAGAGCTCCAAGAGACGCAGTACTTC
CASSLRELQETQYF
>.|TRBJ2-7|.|TRBV7-2
TGTGCCAGCAGCCCCGGCAACGAGCAGTACTTC
CASSPGNEQYF
>TRBD1|TRBJ2-2|medium-sized|TRBV7-9
TGTGCCAGCCCAACCAGGGGACAGTACACCGGGGAGCTGTTTTTT
CASPTRGQYTGELFF
>.|TRBJ2-7|medium-sized|TRBV7-2
TGTGCCAGCAGTTTAACCCGTACAGGGCGGGAGGAGCAGTACTTC
CASSLTRTGREEQYF
>.|TRBJ2-6|.|TRBV24-1
TGTGCCACCAGTGATTCGACAGCCGTCTCTGGGGCCAACGTCCTGACTTTC
CATSDSTAVSGANVLTF
>.|TRBJ2-5|.|TRBV7-2
TGTGCCAGCAGCTTGACTAGTAGAGGGGAGACCCAGTACTTC
CASSLTSRGETQYF
>TRBD2|TRBJ2-4|.|TRBV7-4
TGTGCCAGCAGTTTAAGCAGCGGGGGGTCCTACAAGCAGTACTTT
CASSLSSGGSYKQYF
>.|TRBJ2-6|.|TRBV5-1
TGCGCCAGCAGCGGTACTGGGGCCAACGTCCTGACTTTC
CASSGTGANVLTF
>.|TRBJ2-5|.|TRBV7-6
TGTGCCAGCAGCTTAGATGCAGGAGGTGGCTGGCAACCCCTCCACTTC
CASSLDAGGGWQPLHF
>.|TRBJ1-5|.|TRBV2
TGTGCCAGCAGCGCACAGGATCAGCCCCAGCATTTT
CASSAQDQPQHF